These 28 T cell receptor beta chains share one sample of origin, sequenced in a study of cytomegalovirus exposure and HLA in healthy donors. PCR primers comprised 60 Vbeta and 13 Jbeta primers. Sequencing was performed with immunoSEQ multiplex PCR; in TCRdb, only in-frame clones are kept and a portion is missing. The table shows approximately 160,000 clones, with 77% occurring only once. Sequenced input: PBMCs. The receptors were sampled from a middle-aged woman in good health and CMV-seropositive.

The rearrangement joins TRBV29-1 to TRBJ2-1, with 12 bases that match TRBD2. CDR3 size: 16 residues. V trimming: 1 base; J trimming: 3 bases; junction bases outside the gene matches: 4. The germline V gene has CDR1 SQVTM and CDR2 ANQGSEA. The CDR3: CSVEGRTSGDYNEQFF. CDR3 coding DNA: TGCAGCGTTGAAGGGCGGACTAGCGGGGACTACAATGAGCAGTTCTTC.

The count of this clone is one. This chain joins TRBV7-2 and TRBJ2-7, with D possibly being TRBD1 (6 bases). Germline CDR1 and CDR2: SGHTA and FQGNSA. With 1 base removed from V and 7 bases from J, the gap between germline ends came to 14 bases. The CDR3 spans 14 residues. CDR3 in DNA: TGTGCCAGCAGCTTAGGGCAGGGGAGAGGAGAGCAGTACTTC. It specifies CASSLGQGRGEQYF.

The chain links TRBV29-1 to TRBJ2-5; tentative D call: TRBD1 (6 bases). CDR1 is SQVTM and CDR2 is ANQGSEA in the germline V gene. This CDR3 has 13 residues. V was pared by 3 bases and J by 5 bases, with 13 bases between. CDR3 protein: CSVELQGWETQYF. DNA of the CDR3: TGCAGCGTTGAGCTTCAGGGGTGGGAGACCCAGTACTTC.

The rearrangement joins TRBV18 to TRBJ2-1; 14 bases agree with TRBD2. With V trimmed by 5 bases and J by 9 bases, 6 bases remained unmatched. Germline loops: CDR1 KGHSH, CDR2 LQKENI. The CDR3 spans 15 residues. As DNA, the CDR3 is TGTGCCAGCTCAGAGGGACTAGCGGGGGCGATTGAGCAGTTCTTC. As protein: CASSEGLAGAIEQFF.

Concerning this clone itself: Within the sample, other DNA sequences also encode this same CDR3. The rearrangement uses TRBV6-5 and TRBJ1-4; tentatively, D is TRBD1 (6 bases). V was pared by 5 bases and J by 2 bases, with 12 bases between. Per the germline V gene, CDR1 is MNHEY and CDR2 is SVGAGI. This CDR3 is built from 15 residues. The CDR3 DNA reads TGTGCCAGCAGTAGTGGGGGCGCGACTAATGAAAAACTGTTTTTT. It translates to CASSSGGATNEKLFF.

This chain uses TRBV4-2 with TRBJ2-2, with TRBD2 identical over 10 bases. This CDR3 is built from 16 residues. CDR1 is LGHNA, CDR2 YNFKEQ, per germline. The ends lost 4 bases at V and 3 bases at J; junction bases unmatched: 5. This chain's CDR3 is CASSLSGGLDTGELFF. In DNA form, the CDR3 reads TGTGCCAGCAGCCTTAGCGGGGGGTTGGACACCGGGGAGCTGTTTTTT.

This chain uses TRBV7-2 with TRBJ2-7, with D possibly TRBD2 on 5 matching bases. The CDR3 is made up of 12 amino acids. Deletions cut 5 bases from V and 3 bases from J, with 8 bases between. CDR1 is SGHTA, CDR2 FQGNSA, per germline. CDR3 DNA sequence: TGTGCCAGCAGCCCAAGCGGCTACGAGCAGTACTTC. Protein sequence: CASSPSGYEQYF. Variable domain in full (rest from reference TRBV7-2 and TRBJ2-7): GAGVSQSPSNKVTEKGKDVELRCDPISGHTALYWYRQSLGQGLEFLIYFQGNSAPDKSGLPSDRFSAERTGGSVSTLTIQRTQQEDSAVYLCASSPSGYEQYFGPGTRLTVT.

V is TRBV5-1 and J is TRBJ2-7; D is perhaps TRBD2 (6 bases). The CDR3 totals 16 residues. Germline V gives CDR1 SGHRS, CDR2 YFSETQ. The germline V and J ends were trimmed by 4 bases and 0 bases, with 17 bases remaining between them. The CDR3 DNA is TGCGCCAGCAGCCCCGGGACTCTTACTATCTCCTACGAGCAGTACTTC. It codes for CASSPGTLTISYEQYF.

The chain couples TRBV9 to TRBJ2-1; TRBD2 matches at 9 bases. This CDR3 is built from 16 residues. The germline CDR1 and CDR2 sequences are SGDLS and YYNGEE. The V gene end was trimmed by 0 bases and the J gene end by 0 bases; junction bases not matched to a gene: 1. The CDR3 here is CASSVGGRASYNEQFF. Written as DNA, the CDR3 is TGTGCCAGCAGCGTAGGCGGGAGGGCCTCCTACAATGAGCAGTTCTTC.

Here the CDR3 reads CASSELYTQYF. CDR3 nucleotide sequence: TGCGCCAGCAGTGAGTTATATACGCAGTATTTT. The chain uses TRBV10-2 and TRBJ2-3, with D hard to call. CDR1 is WSHSY and CDR2 is SAAADI in the germline V gene. The CDR3 contains 11 residues. Between the trimmed V and J ends, which lost 1 base and 7 bases, there was a span of 3 bases.

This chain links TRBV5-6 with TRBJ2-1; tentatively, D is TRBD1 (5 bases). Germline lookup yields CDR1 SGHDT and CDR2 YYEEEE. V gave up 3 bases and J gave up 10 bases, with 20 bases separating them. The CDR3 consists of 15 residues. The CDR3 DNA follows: TGTGCCAGCAGCTCCGGGTGGGGCCGTGGGTCAGAGCAGTTCTTC. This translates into CASSSGWGRGSEQFF.

The CDR3 spells CASSLRTSERTDTQYF. In DNA form, the CDR3 reads TGTGCCAGCAGCTTACGGACTAGCGAACGCACAGATACGCAGTATTTT. V gene TRBV7-9 combines with J gene TRBJ2-3, with 9 nucleotides matching TRBD2. Germline CDR1 is SEHNR and CDR2 is FQNEAQ (reference sequence). The V gene end was trimmed by 2 bases and the J gene end by 1 base; junction bases not matched to a gene: 4. The CDR3 covers 16 residues.

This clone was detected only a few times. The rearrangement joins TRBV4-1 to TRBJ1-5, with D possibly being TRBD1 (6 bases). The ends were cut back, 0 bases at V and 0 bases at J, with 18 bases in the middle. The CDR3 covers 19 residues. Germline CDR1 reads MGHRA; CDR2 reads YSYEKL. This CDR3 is CASSQDQARGPYSNQPQHF. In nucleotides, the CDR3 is TGCGCCAGCAGCCAAGATCAGGCCAGGGGACCTTATAGCAATCAGCCCCAGCATTTT.

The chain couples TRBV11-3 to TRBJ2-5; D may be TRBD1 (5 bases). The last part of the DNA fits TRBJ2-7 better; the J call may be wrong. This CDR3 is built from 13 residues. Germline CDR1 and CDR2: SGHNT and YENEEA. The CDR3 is CASSPGHGYEQYF. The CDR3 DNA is TGTGCCAGCAGCCCTGGACACGGCTACGAGCAGTACTTC.

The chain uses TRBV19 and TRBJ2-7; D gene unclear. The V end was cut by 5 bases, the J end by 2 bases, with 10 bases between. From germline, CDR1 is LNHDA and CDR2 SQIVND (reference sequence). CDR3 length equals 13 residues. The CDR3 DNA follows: TGTGCCAGTAGTCCGCGCTCGGCCTACGAGCAGTACTTC. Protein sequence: CASSPRSAYEQYF.

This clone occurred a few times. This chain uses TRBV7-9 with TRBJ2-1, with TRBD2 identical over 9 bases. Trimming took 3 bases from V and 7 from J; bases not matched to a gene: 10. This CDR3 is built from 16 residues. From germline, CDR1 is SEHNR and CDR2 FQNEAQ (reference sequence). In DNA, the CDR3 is TGTGCCAGCAGCTTTAGCGGGAGCTCGGTGGGGAATGAGCAGTTCTTC. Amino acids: CASSFSGSSVGNEQFF.

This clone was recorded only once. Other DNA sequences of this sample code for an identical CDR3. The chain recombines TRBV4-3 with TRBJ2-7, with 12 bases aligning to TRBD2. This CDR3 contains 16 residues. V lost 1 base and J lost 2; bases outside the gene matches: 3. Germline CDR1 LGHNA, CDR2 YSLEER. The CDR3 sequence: CASSQGTSGVTYEQYF. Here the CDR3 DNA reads TGCGCCAGCAGCCAAGGGACTAGCGGGGTAACCTACGAGCAGTACTTC.

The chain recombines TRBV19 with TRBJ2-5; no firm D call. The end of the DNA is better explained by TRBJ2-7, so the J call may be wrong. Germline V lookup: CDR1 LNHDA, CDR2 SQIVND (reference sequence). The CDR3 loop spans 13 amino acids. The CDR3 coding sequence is TGTGCCAGTAGTATATCGCAGGTCTACGAGCAGTACTTC. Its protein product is CASSISQVYEQYF.

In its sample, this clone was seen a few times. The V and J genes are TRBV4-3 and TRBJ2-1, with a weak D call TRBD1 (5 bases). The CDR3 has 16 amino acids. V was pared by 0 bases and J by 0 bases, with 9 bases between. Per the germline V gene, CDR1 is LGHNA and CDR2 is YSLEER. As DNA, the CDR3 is TGCGCCAGCAGCCAAGAGGGCCAGGGCTCCTACAATGAGCAGTTCTTC. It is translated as CASSQEGQGSYNEQFF.

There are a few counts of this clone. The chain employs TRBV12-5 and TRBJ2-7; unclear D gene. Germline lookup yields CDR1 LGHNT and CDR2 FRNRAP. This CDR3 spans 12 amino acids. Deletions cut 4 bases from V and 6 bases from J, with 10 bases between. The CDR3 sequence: CASGSRYGEQYF. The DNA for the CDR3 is TGTGCTAGTGGTTCCAGGTATGGCGAGCAGTACTTC.

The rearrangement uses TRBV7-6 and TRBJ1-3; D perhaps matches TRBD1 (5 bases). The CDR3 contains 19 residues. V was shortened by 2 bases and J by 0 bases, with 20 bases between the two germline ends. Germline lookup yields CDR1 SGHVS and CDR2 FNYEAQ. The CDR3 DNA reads TGTGCCAGCAGCTTATGGGGTAAAGGGGTGGCGGACTCTGGAAACACCATATATTTT. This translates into CASSLWGKGVADSGNTIYF.

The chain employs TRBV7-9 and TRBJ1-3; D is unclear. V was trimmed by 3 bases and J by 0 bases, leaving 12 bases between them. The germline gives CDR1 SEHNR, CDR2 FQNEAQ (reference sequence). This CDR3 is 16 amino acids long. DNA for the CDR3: TGTGCCAGCAGCTTTTATGGAGAGGGCTCTGGAAACACCATATATTTT. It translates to CASSFYGEGSGNTIYF.

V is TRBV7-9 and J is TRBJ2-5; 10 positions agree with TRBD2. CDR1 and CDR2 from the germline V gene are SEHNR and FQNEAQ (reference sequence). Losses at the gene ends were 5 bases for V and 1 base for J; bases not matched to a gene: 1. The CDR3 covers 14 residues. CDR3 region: CASSPSGGQETQYF. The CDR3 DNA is TGTGCCAGCAGCCCTAGCGGGGGCCAAGAGACCCAGTACTTC.

The CDR3 here is CASSLASTDRPYEQYF. CDR3 in DNA: TGTGCCAGCAGCTTAGCCTCAACGGACAGACCCTACGAGCAGTACTTC. The chain employs TRBV7-2 and TRBJ2-7, with D possibly matching TRBD1 (6 bases). Per the germline V gene, CDR1 is SGHTA and CDR2 is FQGNSA. Deletions cut 0 bases from V and 2 bases from J, with 14 bases between. The CDR3 contains 16 residues.

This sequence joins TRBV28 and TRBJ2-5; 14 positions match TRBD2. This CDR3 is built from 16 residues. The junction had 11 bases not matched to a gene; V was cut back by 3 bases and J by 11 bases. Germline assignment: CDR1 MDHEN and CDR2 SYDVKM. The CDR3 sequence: CASSLPGLAGVGEQYF. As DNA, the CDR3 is TGTGCCAGCAGTTTGCCGGGACTAGCGGGAGTGGGGGAGCAGTACTTC.

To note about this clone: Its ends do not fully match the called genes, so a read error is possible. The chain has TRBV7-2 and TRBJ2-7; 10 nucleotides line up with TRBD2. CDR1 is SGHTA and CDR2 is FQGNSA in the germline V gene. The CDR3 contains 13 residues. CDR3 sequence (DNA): TGTGCCGGCAGAGCGGGGGGGCCCTACGAGCAGTACTTC. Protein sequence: CAGRAGGPYEQYF.

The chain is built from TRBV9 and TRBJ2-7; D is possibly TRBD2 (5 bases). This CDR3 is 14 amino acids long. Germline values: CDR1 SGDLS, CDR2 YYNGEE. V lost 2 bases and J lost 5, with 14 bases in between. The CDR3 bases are TGTGCCAGCAGCGTCGGCTCGCGGGTCAACGAGCAGTACTTC. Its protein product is CASSVGSRVNEQYF.

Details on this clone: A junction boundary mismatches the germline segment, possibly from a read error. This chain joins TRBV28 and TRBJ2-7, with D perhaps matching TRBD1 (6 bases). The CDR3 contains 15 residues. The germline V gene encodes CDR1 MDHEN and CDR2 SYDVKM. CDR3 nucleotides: TGTGCCAGCATTACGTCTGGGACACCCTCCAACGAGCAGTACTTC. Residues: CASITSGTPSNEQYF.